These 20 T cell receptor beta chains were sequenced from one sample in a study of T-cell reconstitution after alpha-beta-depleted transplantation in children. Using unique molecular identifiers, the investigators prepared the TCRbeta library. Via MiXCR, TCRdb re-called the PCR reads, giving one row per CDR3 protein. The sample consists of approximately 800,000 distinct CDR3 sequences, approximately 15% of them appearing once. Sequenced material: PBMCs, mostly from graft donor cells, taken 360 days after TCRalphabeta/CD19-depleted stem cell transplant. The source of these receptors is a male patient under 18 who had a stem cell transplant for acute lymphoblastic leukemia, so the T cells may come from the graft donor.

This clonotype occurred a few times. The chain joins TRBV24-1 to TRBJ1-6, with D hard to call. V dropped 3 bases and J dropped 2 bases, with 4 bases sitting between them. CDR3 length: 14 amino acids. Per germline, CDR1 KGHDR and CDR2 SFDVKD. CDR3 region: CATSDNAYNSPLHF. The CDR3, as DNA: TGTGCCACCAGTGATAACGCCTATAATTCACCCCTCCACTTT.

This clonotype was seen a few times. The chain links TRBV27 to TRBJ1-5, with 7 bases aligning to TRBD1. The CDR3 contains 18 residues. The germline V gene encodes CDR1 MNHEY and CDR2 SMNVEV (reference sequence). After removal of 0 bases from V and 5 bases from J, the junction contained 13 bases not matched to a gene. The CDR3 DNA reads TGTGCCAGCAGTTTATCGCCCAACAGGGGAGTATTTTATCAGCCCCAGCATTTT. Its translation is CASSLSPNRGVFYQPQHF.

The V and J genes are TRBV12-3 or TRBV12-4 and TRBJ1-3, with D unresolved. This CDR3 spans 15 amino acids. With 5 bases removed from V and 0 bases from J, the gap between germline ends came to 11 bases. The CDR3 is CASSPRAFSGNTIYF. The CDR3 DNA reads TGTGCCAGCAGTCCCCGCGCTTTCTCTGGAAACACCATATATTTT.

The chain couples TRBV12-3 or TRBV12-4 to TRBJ2-1, with 9 nucleotides matching TRBD1. The V and J ends lost 5 bases and 12 bases, in that order; junction bases with no gene match: 14. CDR3 size: 15 residues. CDR3 residues: CASSPGQGKRKGQFF. The CDR3 DNA sequence: TGTGCCAGCAGTCCCGGACAGGGGAAAAGAAAAGGGCAGTTCTTC.

This chain connects TRBV4-2 to TRBJ2-7, with 8 bases identical to TRBD2. The CDR3 spans 17 residues. CDR1 is LGHNA, CDR2 YNFKEQ, per germline. Unmatched junction bases numbered 14, after V lost 3 bases and J lost 4 bases. Here the CDR3 reads CASSQGLRGGGRYEQYF. As DNA, the CDR3 is TGTGCCAGCAGCCAGGGACTCCGGGGCGGGGGGAGATACGAGCAGTACTTC.

This clonotype showed up many times. The rearrangement links TRBV10-3 to TRBJ2-7; 9 bases align to TRBD1. The V segment lost 4 bases and the J segment 2 bases; nucleotides outside the gene matches: 6. This CDR3 spans 15 amino acids. Per the germline V gene, CDR1 is ENHRY and CDR2 is SYGVKD. Here the CDR3 DNA reads TGTGCCATCAGTGCTAGGGGACAGGGAACCTACGAGCAGTACTTC. Translation: CAISARGQGTYEQYF.

V gene TRBV5-1 combines with J gene TRBJ2-1, with a weak D call TRBD2 (6 bases). V was trimmed by 0 bases and J by 3 bases, leaving 13 bases between them. The germline V gene encodes CDR1 SGHRS and CDR2 YFSETQ. The CDR3 spans 16 residues. The CDR3 loop reads CASSLDRLGDYNEQFF. The CDR3 DNA sequence: TGCGCCAGCAGCTTGGACCGACTAGGGGACTACAATGAGCAGTTCTTC. Together with reference TRBV5-1 and TRBJ2-1, the CDR3 gives the full variable domain: KAGVTQTPRYLIKTRGQQVTLSCSPISGHRSVSWYQQTPGQGLQFLFEYFSETQRNKGNFPGRFSGRQFSNSRSEMNVSTLELGDSALYLCASSLDRLGDYNEQFFGPGTRLTVL.

Points on this clonotype: A much more abundant neighbour one base away suggests this may be a read error. V usage is TRBV20-1 and J usage is TRBJ2-1; TRBD2 agrees at 10 bases. This CDR3 has 14 residues. Trimming took 5 bases from V and 6 from J; bases not matched to a gene: 7. CDR1 is DFQATT, CDR2 SNEGSKA, per germline (reference sequence). Here the CDR3 DNA reads TGCAGTGCTGAGCTAGCGGGAGAGCTCAATGAGCAGTTCTTC. This translates into CSAELAGELNEQFF.

This clonotype was picked up a small number of times. The rearrangement links TRBV5-4 to TRBJ2-7; 16 nucleotides agree with TRBD2. The CDR3 totals 19 residues. The ends lost 2 bases at V and 5 bases at J; junction bases unmatched: 13. Germline-derived CDR1 and CDR2 are SGHNT and YYREEE (reference sequence). CDR3 in amino acids: CASSFQLGLAGGPGHEQYF. The DNA of the CDR3 is TGTGCCAGCAGCTTCCAACTGGGACTAGCGGGAGGGCCGGGTCACGAGCAGTACTTC.

The rearrangement links TRBV5-1 to TRBJ1-4, with unresolved D. There are 18 residues in the CDR3. The germline V and J ends were trimmed by 2 bases and 3 bases, with 20 bases remaining between them. Germline values: CDR1 SGHRS, CDR2 YFSETQ. CDR3 region: CASSFSGRDYRPNEKLFF. The DNA of the CDR3 is TGCGCCAGCAGCTTCTCTGGGCGGGATTATCGTCCTAATGAAAAACTGTTTTTT.

The gene calls are TRBV5-1 and TRBJ2-3, with 8 bases lining up with TRBD2. CDR3 length: 15 amino acids. V was pared by 4 bases and J by 4 bases, with 8 bases of the junction left unmatched. Germline CDR1 is SGHRS and CDR2 is YFSETQ. The CDR3: CASSRGAGGADTQYF. The CDR3 nucleotides are TGCGCCAGCAGCCGGGGGGCGGGAGGCGCAGATACGCAGTATTTT.

This clonotype was observed a few times. The chain couples TRBV2 to TRBJ1-1, with D hard to call. This CDR3 contains 11 residues. V gave up 6 bases and J gave up 6 bases, with 8 bases separating them. Germline CDR1 and CDR2: SNHLY and FYNNEI. Here the CDR3 reads CASRLGSEAFF. The CDR3 coding sequence is TGTGCCAGCAGGCTCGGGTCTGAAGCTTTCTTT.

The table lists this clonotype with many counts. The chain carries TRBV27 and TRBJ2-7, with D hard to call. This CDR3 comprises 14 residues. V was pared by 5 bases and J by 3 bases, with 14 bases between. Germline-derived CDR1 and CDR2 are MNHEY and SMNVEV (reference sequence). DNA for the CDR3: TGTGCCAGCAGTGCAGGTTTTCCCCTCTACGAGCAGTACTTC. Its protein product is CASSAGFPLYEQYF.

This clonotype turned up a few times. This chain's CDR3 is CASSIVATDTQYF. The CDR3 nucleotides are TGTGCCAGTAGTATAGTTGCAACAGATACGCAGTATTTT. V gene TRBV19 combines with J gene TRBJ2-3, with D unresolved. Germline CDR1 and CDR2: LNHDA and SQIVND (reference sequence). Trimming left V 1 base short and J 3 bases short, with 5 bases between. The CDR3 contains 13 residues.

This clonotype was seen only a few times. V usage is TRBV19 and J usage is TRBJ1-2; TRBD1 is a possible D gene (6 bases). The ends were cut back, 3 bases at V and 1 base at J, with 12 bases in the middle. The V gene's germline CDR1 is LNHDA and CDR2 SQIVND (reference sequence). CDR3 length: 15 amino acids. The CDR3 sequence: CASSIGQTFNYGYTF. The CDR3 nucleotides read TGTGCCAGTAGTATTGGACAGACCTTTAACTATGGCTACACCTTC.

This clonotype has ten or more counts. This sequence joins TRBV19 and TRBJ1-5; 7 positions match TRBD1. In germline, CDR1 is LNHDA, CDR2 SQIVND (reference sequence). V lost 5 bases and J lost 0; bases outside the gene matches: 7. This CDR3 comprises 16 residues. The CDR3 coding sequence is TGTGCCAGTAGTTTTCTCAGGGGGTCTAGCAATCAGCCCCAGCATTTT. Amino acids: CASSFLRGSSNQPQHF.

There are a few counts of this clonotype. The chain couples TRBV12-3 or TRBV12-4 to TRBJ2-1; tentative D call: TRBD1 (5 bases). The CDR3 contains 10 residues. The germline V and J ends were trimmed by 8 bases and 7 bases, with 6 bases remaining between them. DNA of the CDR3: TGTGCCAGCGGGGCAAATGAGCAGTTCTTC. Protein sequence: CASGANEQFF.

V and J are TRBV20-1 and TRBJ2-1; D remains ambiguous. This CDR3 is 14 amino acids long. Germline V gives CDR1 DFQATT, CDR2 SNEGSKA (reference sequence). V was trimmed by 0 bases and J by 6 bases, leaving 12 bases between them. Here the CDR3 DNA reads TGCAGTGCTAGAGATCGACCGAGACGCAATGAGCAGTTCTTC. It codes for CSARDRPRRNEQFF.

This clonotype was counted a few times. The chain employs TRBV7-9 and TRBJ2-2; the D is unclear. Germline CDR1 and CDR2: SEHNR and FQNEAQ (reference sequence). V lost 1 base and J 0 bases, leaving 9 bases between the germline ends. CDR3 size: 16 residues. CDR3 nucleotides: TGTGCCAGCAGCTTAGAGGGCAGTTCGAACACCGGGGAGCTGTTTTTT. Amino acid sequence: CASSLEGSSNTGELFF.

The chain combines TRBV29-1 with TRBJ2-7; 7 nucleotides align to TRBD2. Germline V gene lookup returns CDR1 SQVTM and CDR2 ANQGSEA. Losses at the gene ends were 0 bases for V and 0 bases for J; bases not matched to a gene: 5. The length of the CDR3 is 15 residues. CDR3 DNA: TGCAGCGTTGAAGAGCCTAGCGGCCCCTCCTACGAGCAGTACTTC. It codes for CSVEEPSGPSYEQYF.